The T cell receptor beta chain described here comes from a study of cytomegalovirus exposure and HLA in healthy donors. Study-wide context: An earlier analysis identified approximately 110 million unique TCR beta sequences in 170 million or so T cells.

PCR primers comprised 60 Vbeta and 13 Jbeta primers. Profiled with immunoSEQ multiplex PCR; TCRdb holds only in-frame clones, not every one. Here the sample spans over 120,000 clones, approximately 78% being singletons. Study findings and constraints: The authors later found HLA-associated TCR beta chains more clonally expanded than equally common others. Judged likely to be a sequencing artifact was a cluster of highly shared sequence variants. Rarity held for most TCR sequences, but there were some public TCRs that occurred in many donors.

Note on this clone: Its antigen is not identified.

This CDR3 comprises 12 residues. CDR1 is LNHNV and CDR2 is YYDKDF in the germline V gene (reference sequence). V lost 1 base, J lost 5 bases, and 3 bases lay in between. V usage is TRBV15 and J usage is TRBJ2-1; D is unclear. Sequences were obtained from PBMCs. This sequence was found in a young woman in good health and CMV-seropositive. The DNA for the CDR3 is TGTGCCACCAGCAGAGCGGACAATGAGCAGTTCTTC. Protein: CATSRADNEQFF. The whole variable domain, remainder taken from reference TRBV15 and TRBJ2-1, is DAMVIQNPRYQVTQFGKPVTLSCSQTLNHNVMYWYQQKSSQAPKLLFHYYDKDFNNEADTPDNFQSRRPNTSFCFLDIRSPGLGDTAMYLCATSRADNEQFFGPGTRLTVL.